The rows below give T cell receptor beta chains drawn from one sample of a study of blood T cells in healthy people across ages. TCRdb redid the calling of the 5' RACE reads with MiXCR, one entry per CDR3 protein. The top ten hold 18% of the sample, which has around 620,000 distinct CDR3 sequences, about 26% seen once. Sequences were obtained from blood. The receptors stem from a woman in her 70s in good health. Both conserved end residues are part of each CDR3. A D gene is named only where the DNA matches it firmly. The size entry is marked missing in some rows and otherwise reads once, few, many or a size class.

v_call: TRBV6-1; d_call: NA; clone_size: NA; j_call: TRBJ2-2; cdr3_aa: CASRPHGAGTGELFF; cdr3_nt: TGTGCCAGCAGGCCTCACGGGGCGGGCACCGGGGAGCTGTTTTTT
v_call: TRBV7-2; d_call: NA; clone_size: NA; j_call: TRBJ1-4; cdr3_aa: CASSPDRTNEKLFF; cdr3_nt: TGTGCCAGCAGCCCGGACAGAACCAATGAAAAACTGTTTTTT
v_call: TRBV18; d_call: NA; clone_size: few; j_call: TRBJ2-3; cdr3_aa: CASSPHRDATDTQYF; cdr3_nt: TGTGCCAGCTCACCACACAGGGATGCCACAGATACGCAGTATTTT
v_call: TRBV20-1; d_call: NA; clone_size: NA; j_call: TRBJ2-1; cdr3_aa: CSARGPPGISWFF; cdr3_nt: TGCAGTGCTAGAGGCCCCCCGGGAATTAGCTGGTTCTTC
v_call: TRBV20-1; d_call: TRBD2; clone_size: NA; j_call: TRBJ2-7; cdr3_aa: CSAGTNRYEQYF; cdr3_nt: TGCAGTGCCGGGACTAACCGATACGAGCAGTACTTC
v_call: TRBV7-2; d_call: NA; clone_size: many; j_call: TRBJ2-5; cdr3_aa: CASSLNRGGETQYF; cdr3_nt: TGTGCCAGCAGCTTAAATAGGGGCGGAGAGACCCAGTACTTC
v_call: TRBV18; d_call: NA; clone_size: NA; j_call: TRBJ1-1; cdr3_aa: CASSPPGSNTEAFF; cdr3_nt: TGTGCCAGCTCACCACCCGGAAGCAACACTGAAGCTTTCTTT
v_call: TRBV7-9; d_call: TRBD2; clone_size: NA; j_call: TRBJ2-5; cdr3_aa: CASTTLAEGTQYF; cdr3_nt: TGTGCCAGCACGACACTAGCGGAAGGGACCCAGTACTTC
v_call: TRBV7-2; d_call: NA; clone_size: NA; j_call: TRBJ2-1; cdr3_aa: CASSSQNSYYNEQFF; cdr3_nt: TGTGCCAGCAGCTCCCAAAATTCCTACTACAATGAGCAGTTCTTC
v_call: TRBV12-5; d_call: TRBD1; clone_size: few; j_call: TRBJ1-2; cdr3_aa: CASGLATGSYGYTF; cdr3_nt: TGTGCTAGTGGTTTGGCGACAGGGAGCTATGGCTACACCTTC
v_call: TRBV19; d_call: NA; clone_size: NA; j_call: TRBJ1-3; cdr3_aa: CASSPGRDWNTIYF; cdr3_nt: TGTGCCAGTAGCCCGGGACGTGATTGGAACACCATATATTTT
v_call: TRBV27; d_call: NA; clone_size: NA; j_call: TRBJ2-7; cdr3_aa: CASMLTGLSEQYF; cdr3_nt: TGTGCCAGCATGCTGACCGGGCTATCTGAGCAGTACTTC
v_call: TRBV6-1; d_call: NA; clone_size: many; j_call: TRBJ1-4; cdr3_aa: CASSVSGINEKLFF; cdr3_nt: TGTGCCAGCAGTGTATCGGGGATTAATGAAAAACTGTTTTTT
v_call: TRBV12-3/TRBV12-4; d_call: NA; clone_size: few; j_call: TRBJ2-5; cdr3_aa: CASSLPPGAGETQYF; cdr3_nt: TGTGCCAGCAGTTTACCCCCAGGGGCAGGAGAGACCCAGTACTTC
v_call: TRBV20-1; d_call: TRBD2; clone_size: many; j_call: TRBJ2-5; cdr3_aa: CSARIFLAGGPGETQYF; cdr3_nt: TGCAGTGCTAGAATTTTTTTAGCGGGGGGCCCTGGGGAGACCCAGTACTTC
v_call: TRBV11-3; d_call: TRBD2; clone_size: NA; j_call: TRBJ2-5; cdr3_aa: CASSLEGLALQETQYF; cdr3_nt: TGTGCCAGCAGCTTAGAGGGACTAGCTTTACAAGAGACCCAGTACTTC
v_call: TRBV7-2; d_call: NA; clone_size: NA; j_call: TRBJ1-5; cdr3_aa: CASSLVGGSSNQPQHF; cdr3_nt: TGTGCCAGCAGCTTAGTCGGCGGCTCTAGCAATCAGCCCCAGCATTTT
v_call: TRBV25-1; d_call: TRBD1; clone_size: few; j_call: TRBJ1-2; cdr3_aa: CASSGRDRGFYGYTF; cdr3_nt: TGTGCCAGCAGTGGCCGGGACAGGGGATTCTATGGCTACACCTTC
v_call: TRBV29-1; d_call: NA; clone_size: few; j_call: TRBJ1-1; cdr3_aa: CSVGRGGNTEAFF; cdr3_nt: TGCAGCGTTGGGCGAGGGGGGAACACTGAAGCTTTCTTT
v_call: TRBV4-1; d_call: TRBD2; clone_size: NA; j_call: TRBJ2-1; cdr3_aa: CASSQDHNGGEQFF; cdr3_nt: TGCGCCAGCAGCCAAGATCATAACGGGGGGGAGCAGTTCTTC
v_call: TRBV5-1; d_call: NA; clone_size: NA; j_call: TRBJ2-7; cdr3_aa: CASSQLGRERQYF; cdr3_nt: TGCGCCAGCAGCCAACTCGGGCGGGAAAGGCAGTACTTC
v_call: TRBV29-1; d_call: NA; clone_size: NA; j_call: TRBJ1-4; cdr3_aa: CSVDSGEGTNEKLFF; cdr3_nt: TGCAGCGTTGATTCAGGGGAGGGAACTAATGAAAAACTGTTTTTT
v_call: TRBV3-1; d_call: NA; clone_size: few; j_call: TRBJ2-7; cdr3_aa: CASSQDLWAYEQYF; cdr3_nt: TGTGCCAGCAGCCAAGATCTCTGGGCCTACGAGCAGTACTTC
v_call: TRBV27; d_call: NA; clone_size: many; j_call: TRBJ2-5; cdr3_aa: CASSLGRGEETQYF; cdr3_nt: TGTGCCAGCAGTTTAGGGCGGGGAGAGGAGACCCAGTACTTC
v_call: TRBV29-1; d_call: NA; clone_size: NA; j_call: TRBJ2-1; cdr3_aa: CSVRNNEQFF; cdr3_nt: TGCAGCGTCCGGAATAATGAGCAGTTCTTC
v_call: TRBV7-9; d_call: NA; clone_size: NA; j_call: TRBJ1-4; cdr3_aa: CASSRLLQPGGTNEKLFF; cdr3_nt: TGTGCCAGCAGCCGCCTATTGCAGCCGGGCGGAACTAATGAAAAACTGTTTTTT
v_call: TRBV7-6; d_call: NA; clone_size: once; j_call: TRBJ2-5; cdr3_aa: CASSFRGQTEETQYF; cdr3_nt: TGTGCCAGCAGCTTTCGGGGCCAGACGGAGGAGACCCAGTACTTC
v_call: TRBV7-3; d_call: NA; clone_size: NA; j_call: TRBJ1-5; cdr3_aa: CASSLGGPNQPQHF; cdr3_nt: TGTGCCAGCAGCTTAGGGGGGCCCAATCAGCCCCAGCATTTT
v_call: TRBV3-1; d_call: NA; clone_size: few; j_call: TRBJ2-3; cdr3_aa: CASSQGRTNTDTQYF; cdr3_nt: TGTGCCAGCAGCCAAGGGCGGACGAACACAGATACGCAGTATTTT
v_call: TRBV5-1; d_call: NA; clone_size: few; j_call: TRBJ2-5; cdr3_aa: CASSLDPGHRETQYF; cdr3_nt: TGCGCCAGCAGCTTGGATCCGGGACACCGGGAGACCCAGTACTTC
v_call: TRBV7-9; d_call: NA; clone_size: NA; j_call: TRBJ2-5; cdr3_aa: CASSLDVIGVRETQYF; cdr3_nt: TGTGCCAGCAGCTTAGACGTGATCGGCGTTAGGGAGACCCAGTACTTC
v_call: TRBV27; d_call: NA; clone_size: NA; j_call: TRBJ2-3; cdr3_aa: CASSFFASTDTQYF; cdr3_nt: TGTGCCAGCAGTTTCTTTGCTAGCACAGATACGCAGTATTTT
v_call: TRBV5-1; d_call: NA; clone_size: NA; j_call: TRBJ2-5; cdr3_aa: CASSTTSHHQETQYF; cdr3_nt: TGCGCCAGCAGCACCACAAGCCATCACCAAGAGACCCAGTACTTC
v_call: TRBV20-1; d_call: NA; clone_size: few; j_call: TRBJ2-3; cdr3_aa: CSARDSGVGTDTQYF; cdr3_nt: TGCAGTGCTAGAGATTCTGGGGTGGGCACAGATACGCAGTATTTT
v_call: TRBV18; d_call: NA; clone_size: few; j_call: TRBJ2-3; cdr3_aa: CASSPSSSTDTQYF; cdr3_nt: TGTGCCAGCTCACCATCGTCGAGCACAGATACGCAGTATTTT
v_call: TRBV5-1; d_call: TRBD1; clone_size: few; j_call: TRBJ2-7; cdr3_aa: CASSWTGVGSYEQYF; cdr3_nt: TGCGCCAGCAGCTGGACAGGAGTAGGATCCTACGAGCAGTACTTC
v_call: TRBV2; d_call: NA; clone_size: NA; j_call: TRBJ1-4; cdr3_aa: CASIRDPNEKLFF; cdr3_nt: TGTGCCAGCATTCGGGACCCAAATGAAAAACTGTTTTTT
v_call: TRBV4-1; d_call: NA; clone_size: few; j_call: TRBJ1-3; cdr3_aa: CASSEGRNSGNTIYF; cdr3_nt: TGCGCCAGCAGCGAGGGACGGAACTCTGGAAACACCATATATTTT
v_call: TRBV19; d_call: NA; clone_size: NA; j_call: TRBJ1-5; cdr3_aa: CASSPPERGNQPQHF; cdr3_nt: TGTGCCAGTAGTCCACCCGAAAGGGGTAATCAGCCCCAGCATTTT
v_call: TRBV20-1; d_call: NA; clone_size: few; j_call: TRBJ1-2; cdr3_aa: CSAIGTQNYGYTF; cdr3_nt: TGCAGTGCCATAGGGACACAGAACTATGGCTACACCTTC
v_call: TRBV27; d_call: NA; clone_size: few; j_call: TRBJ1-5; cdr3_aa: CASSSLEGGQPQHF; cdr3_nt: TGTGCCAGCAGTTCCCTCGAGGGGGGGCAGCCCCAGCATTTT
v_call: TRBV5-5; d_call: TRBD1; clone_size: NA; j_call: TRBJ2-7; cdr3_aa: CASSLTGGHHLYEQYF; cdr3_nt: TGTGCCAGCAGCCTCACAGGGGGCCATCACCTCTACGAGCAGTACTTC
v_call: TRBV7-9; d_call: TRBD2; clone_size: NA; j_call: TRBJ2-1; cdr3_aa: CASSDGLAGGNEQFF; cdr3_nt: TGTGCCAGCAGCGACGGACTAGCGGGAGGTAATGAGCAGTTCTTC
v_call: TRBV30; d_call: NA; clone_size: NA; j_call: TRBJ2-1; cdr3_aa: CAWTVPGEQFF; cdr3_nt: TGTGCCTGGACAGTCCCCGGGGAGCAGTTCTTC
v_call: TRBV7-8; d_call: TRBD2; clone_size: NA; j_call: TRBJ2-1; cdr3_aa: CASSLRPDVAGGGNEQFF; cdr3_nt: TGTGCCAGCAGCTTAAGGCCGGACGTAGCGGGGGGTGGAAATGAGCAGTTCTTC